This passage covers 24 T cell receptor beta chains from one sample sequenced in a study of cytomegalovirus exposure and HLA in healthy donors. The PCR had 60 Vbeta and 13 Jbeta primers. The data were produced by immunoSEQ multiplex PCR, yet TCRdb's version contains in-frame clones alone and is incomplete. The repertoire holds 150,000 or so clones, with about 80% as singletons. The sequenced sample was PBMCs. Receptor source: a man younger than 45 in good health and CMV-seronegative.

This rearrangement joins TRBV4-3 to TRBJ2-3; a possible D gene is TRBD2 (6 bases). The CDR3 covers 19 residues. The V and J ends lost 0 bases and 2 bases respectively, with 21 bases between them. CDR1 and CDR2 from the germline V gene are LGHNA and YSLEER. The CDR3 loop reads CASSQDHLRGAGLTDTQYF. The DNA for the CDR3 is TGCGCCAGCAGCCAAGACCACTTGCGCGGAGCGGGTCTCACAGATACGCAGTATTTT.

V is TRBV7-2 and J is TRBJ2-3, with D perhaps matching TRBD2 (6 bases). The ends were cut back, 2 bases at V and 3 bases at J, with 9 bases in the middle. The germline V gene has CDR1 SGHTA and CDR2 FQGNSA. The CDR3 totals 14 residues. The CDR3 here is CASSLWGDTDTQYF. CDR3 nucleotides: TGTGCCAGCAGCTTATGGGGGGATACAGATACGCAGTATTTT.

The chain is built from TRBV7-2 and TRBJ2-3; perhaps TRBD1 as D (7 bases). Trimming stripped 5 bases from V and 0 bases from J, with 24 bases between. CDR1 and CDR2 from the germline V gene are SGHTA and FQGNSA. There are 19 residues in the CDR3. The CDR3 bases are TGTGCCAGCAGCCTACTACCCGGGGCAGGGGGGACTAGCACAGATACGCAGTATTTT. Protein product: CASSLLPGAGGTSTDTQYF.

CDR3 protein: CASSVGLSKETQYF. CDR3 nucleotides: TGTGCCAGCAGCGTGGGGCTTTCCAAAGAGACCCAGTACTTC. This rearrangement joins TRBV2 to TRBJ2-5, with D possibly matching TRBD1 (5 bases). This CDR3 spans 14 amino acids. V lost 6 bases and J lost 3, with 14 bases in between. Germline V gene sequence: CDR1 SNHLY, CDR2 FYNNEI.

This clone was seen once. CDR3 in DNA: TGTGCCAGCAGCTCTCGGGGGGGAGTTGGACCAGAGACCCAGTACTTC. It translates to CASSSRGGVGPETQYF. V is TRBV11-3 and J is TRBJ2-5, with TRBD2 matching 8 bases. Trimming took 4 bases from V and 4 from J; bases not matched to a gene: 11. The CDR3 is 16 residues long. Germline CDR1 and CDR2: SGHNT and YENEEA.

The chain couples TRBV11-2 to TRBJ1-4; TRBD1 is a possible D gene (5 bases). Germline lookup yields CDR1 SGHAT and CDR2 FQNNGV. The CDR3 loop spans 13 amino acids. V lost 1 base and J lost 7, with 7 bases in between. The CDR3 bases are TGTGCCAGCAGCTTAGGGAGGGGTGAAAAACTGTTTTTT. Amino acids: CASSLGRGEKLFF. The variable domain in full, with the rest retrieved from reference TRBV11-2 and TRBJ1-4, is EAGVAQSPRYKIIEKRQSVAFWCNPISGHATLYWYQQILGQGPKLLIQFQNNGVVDDSQLPKDRFSAERLKGVDSTLKIQPAKLEDSAVYLCASSLGRGEKLFFGSGTQLSVL.

The V call is TRBV29-1, the J call TRBJ2-5; no firm D call. Trimming took 6 bases from V and 10 from J, leaving 12 bases between them. Germline-derived CDR1 and CDR2 are SQVTM and ANQGSEA. CDR3 length equals 10 residues. CDR3 sequence reads: CSVRFMVQYF. Here the CDR3 DNA reads TGCAGCGTGAGGTTTATGGTCCAGTACTTC.

This clone has just one count. The chain combines TRBV15 with TRBJ1-2; the match to TRBD1 covers 9 bases. The length of the CDR3 is 14 residues. Trimming at V came to 1 base and at J to 8 bases, leaving 5 bases not matched to a gene. The germline CDR1 and CDR2 sequences are LNHNV and YYDKDF (reference sequence). The CDR3 DNA reads as TGTGCCACCAGCAGAGTGGACAGGGGAACGGGCTACACCTTC. Protein sequence: CATSRVDRGTGYTF.

The V gene is TRBV28, the J gene TRBJ1-5; weak D call: TRBD1 (6 bases). From germline, CDR1 is MDHEN and CDR2 SYDVKM. Between the trimmed V and J ends, which lost 4 bases and 5 bases, there was a span of 18 bases. This CDR3 contains 16 residues. The CDR3 region has the DNA TGTGCCAGCAGTTATAGGGCCAGGGGAAAGGATCAGCCCCAGCATTTT. Translation: CASSYRARGKDQPQHF. Full variable domain (remainder filled in from reference TRBV28 and TRBJ1-5): DVKVTQSSRYLVKRTGEKVFLECVQDMDHENMFWYRQDPGLGLRLIYFSYDVKMKEKGDIPEGYSVSREKKERFSLILESASTNQTSMYLCASSYRARGKDQPQHFGDGTRLSIL.

This clone was observed a few times. The chain is built from TRBV10-3 and TRBJ2-3, with TRBD2 matching over 11 bases. Trimming cost V 5 bases and J 1 base; bases outside gene matches: 5. Germline CDR1 ENHRY, CDR2 SYGVKD. CDR3 size: 16 residues. CDR3 in amino acids: CAISTSGSVGTDTQYF. CDR3 sequence (DNA): TGTGCCATCAGTACTAGCGGGAGCGTGGGCACAGATACGCAGTATTTT.

The chain uses TRBV7-6 and TRBJ2-2, with 7 bases fitting TRBD2. The germline gives CDR1 SGHVS, CDR2 FNYEAQ. V was clipped by 7 bases and J by 9 bases; unmatched bases: 17. The CDR3 totals 16 residues. The CDR3 DNA follows: TGTGCCAGCACCAGAGAGGGCCCGGGGGGTCACCGGGAGCTGTTTTTT. This sequence encodes CASTREGPGGHRELFF. Based on the CDR3 plus reference TRBV7-6 and TRBJ2-2, the full variable domain is GAGVSQSPRYKVTKRGQDVALRCDPISGHVSLYWYRQALGQGPEFLTYFNYEAQQDKSGLPNDRFSAERPEGSISTLTIQRTEQRDSAMYRCASTREGPGGHRELFFGEGSRLTVL.

This clone has just a few counts. J is TRBJ2-3 and V is TRBV4-3; perhaps TRBD1 as D (5 bases). The germline CDR1 and CDR2 sequences are LGHNA and YSLEER. Trimming removed 0 bases at V and 3 bases at J, with 10 bases between. The CDR3 runs 15 residues. The CDR3 bases are TGCGCCAGCAGCCAAGATCCAGGGTTGACAGATACGCAGTATTTT. It encodes CASSQDPGLTDTQYF.

The chain recombines TRBV7-2 with TRBJ2-1, with 8 bases that match TRBD2. Germline assignment: CDR1 SGHTA and CDR2 FQGNSA. V was pared by 6 bases and J by 9 bases, with 13 bases of the junction left unmatched. This CDR3 has 15 residues. The CDR3, as DNA: TGTGCCAGCAGGGCGGGACTCGGGGGGGGTCTTGAGCAGTTCTTC. The encoded protein is CASRAGLGGGLEQFF.

This clone was counted once. The rearrangement links TRBV1 to TRBJ2-5; the table's TRBD2 call for D was not verified on the DNA. TRBV1 is termed a pseudogene. The CDR3 totals 16 residues. The chain's CDR3 is CTSSLGSGSFRETQYF. In DNA, the CDR3 is TGCACCAGCAGCCTTGGAAGCGGGAGTTTTCGAGAGACCCAGTACTTC.

This chain connects TRBV28 to TRBJ1-4; D may be TRBD1 (6 bases). The V and J ends lost 4 bases and 5 bases respectively, with 14 bases between them. In germline, CDR1 is MDHEN, CDR2 SYDVKM. CDR3 length: 15 residues. This CDR3 reads CASSSGHPGNEKLFF. Here the CDR3 DNA reads TGTGCCAGCAGTTCGGGACACCCAGGGAATGAAAAACTGTTTTTT.

The genes are TRBV18 and TRBJ2-5; 13 bases match TRBD2. The CDR3 is made up of 20 amino acids. Germline lookup yields CDR1 KGHSH and CDR2 LQKENI. V shed 4 bases and J 1 base; nucleotides not matched to a gene: 15. The chain's CDR3 is CASSLRLAGGYDESQETQYF. The CDR3 DNA follows: TGTGCCAGCTCACTCCGACTAGCGGGGGGCTACGACGAATCCCAAGAGACCCAGTACTTC. The variable domain in full, with the rest retrieved from reference TRBV18 and TRBJ2-5, is NAGVMQNPRHLVRRRGQEARLRCSPMKGHSHVYWYRQLPEEGLKFMVYLQKENIIDESGMPKERFSAEFPKEGPSILRIQQVVRGDSAAYFCASSLRLAGGYDESQETQYFGPGTRLLVL.

Here the CDR3 reads CATSRDRGAYEQYF. The DNA for the CDR3 is TGTGCCACCAGCAGAGATCGGGGGGCCTACGAGCAGTACTTC. The chain is built from TRBV15 and TRBJ2-7, with TRBD2 matching over 7 bases. Germline V gene sequence: CDR1 LNHNV, CDR2 YYDKDF (reference sequence). V was pared by 0 bases and J by 2 bases, with 1 base of the junction left unmatched. The CDR3 runs 14 residues.

The rearrangement links TRBV10-2 to TRBJ1-1; unclear D gene. Germline CDR1 WSHSY, CDR2 SAAADI. V lost 7 bases and J 1 base, leaving 16 bases between the germline ends. This CDR3 has 15 amino acids. The CDR3: CASMFGPERNTEAFF. In DNA form, the CDR3 reads TGCGCCAGCATGTTTGGGCCAGAGAGGAACACTGAAGCTTTCTTT.

The DNA of the CDR3 is TGTGCCAGCAGTTGGACAGGGCCAACTAACTATGGCTACACCTTC. Translating it yields CASSWTGPTNYGYTF. The chain couples TRBV6-1 to TRBJ1-2; 8 bases are a match to TRBD1. Germline V gene data show CDR1 as MNHNS and CDR2 as SASEGT. The CDR3 extends over 15 amino acids. V was clipped by 5 bases and J by 0 bases; unmatched bases: 5.

The chain carries TRBV6-5 and TRBJ2-7, with 8 bases aligning to TRBD2. The CDR3 is made up of 15 amino acids. CDR1 is MNHEY, CDR2 SVGAGI, per germline. J lost 1 base, V lost 7 bases, and 9 bases had no gene match. The chain's CDR3 is CASMGRGAGSYEQYF. The CDR3 nucleotides read TGTGCCAGCATGGGGCGGGGGGCTGGGTCCTACGAGCAGTACTTC.

V usage is TRBV7-9 and J usage is TRBJ2-1; D is ambiguous. The CDR3 covers 15 residues. V was cut by 5 bases and J by 0 bases, with 11 bases left in between. CDR1 is SEHNR, CDR2 FQNEAQ, per germline (reference sequence). The CDR3 DNA follows: TGTGCCAGCAGCGAGAGGAGCGACTCCTACAATGAGCAGTTCTTC. Translating gives CASSERSDSYNEQFF.

As DNA, the CDR3 is TGTGCCAGCAGTTTATCCGGGAGCCAAGAGACCCAGTACTTC. Its protein is CASSLSGSQETQYF. The chain is built from TRBV6-5 and TRBJ2-5, with D maybe TRBD2 (6 bases). This CDR3 has 14 residues. The germline V and J ends were trimmed by 4 bases and 1 base, with 10 bases remaining between them. The germline CDR1 and CDR2 sequences are MNHEY and SVGAGI.

This chain connects TRBV4-1 to TRBJ1-2, with 8 bases lining up with TRBD1. The V gene end was trimmed by 1 base and the J gene end by 4 bases; junction bases not matched to a gene: 5. Germline loops: CDR1 MGHRA, CDR2 YSYEKL. This CDR3 has 15 residues. In nucleotides, the CDR3 is TGCGCCAGCAGCCAAGGGACAGGGAGCGTCTATGGCTACACCTTC. Its translation is CASSQGTGSVYGYTF.

This rearrangement joins TRBV19 to TRBJ2-1, with 12 bases that match TRBD1. The CDR3 consists of 15 residues. J was trimmed by 5 bases and V by 5 bases; bases with no gene match: 4. Germline V CDR1 and CDR2: LNHDA, SQIVND (reference sequence). The CDR3 DNA reads as TGTGCCAGTAGTTGGGGGACAGGGGGCAACAATGAGCAGTTCTTC. This encodes CASSWGTGGNNEQFF.